Following are 4 T cell receptor beta chains from one sample sequenced in a study of shared clonotypes between healthy human individuals. CD45RO-negative cells were positively selected for CCR7, leaving out terminally differentiated effector memory CD45RA+ cells. TCRdb's table, derived via immunoSEQ multiplex PCR, lists solely in-frame clones and lacks some. The sample comprises roughly 2,000,000 clones, just under 95% of which are singletons, and 0.9% to 1.5% rests with the top ten. Sequencing was done on a sample of naive CD8+ T cells sorted from blood. The receptors were gathered from a man younger than 35 in good health.

Comment on this clone: Other DNA sequences from this sample encode an identical CDR3 as well. The chain has TRBV5-6 and TRBJ1-5; 11 nucleotides match TRBD1. Per the germline V gene, CDR1 is SGHDT and CDR2 is YYEEEE. V gave up 3 bases and J gave up 7 bases; unmatched junction bases: 3. This CDR3 spans 14 amino acids. The CDR3 spells CASSWGTGGQPQHF. CDR3 DNA: TGTGCCAGCAGCTGGGGGACAGGGGGACAGCCCCAGCATTTT.

V and J are TRBV19 and TRBJ1-5, with D perhaps matching TRBD1 (6 bases). The length of the CDR3 is 15 residues. The V end lost 5 bases, the J end lost 0 bases, and 11 bases lay between the germline ends. Germline loops: CDR1 LNHDA, CDR2 SQIVND (reference sequence). Here the CDR3 DNA reads TGTGCCAGTAGTCCAAGGGACAATAGCAATCAGCCCCAGCATTTT. This gives the protein CASSPRDNSNQPQHF.

Concerning this clone itself: Other DNA variants within this sample encode the same CDR3. V is TRBV9 and J is TRBJ2-5; no definite D call. The ends were cut back, 7 bases at V and 5 bases at J, with 6 bases in the middle. Looked up from germline, CDR1 is SGDLS and CDR2 is YYNGEE. The CDR3 is 10 amino acids. CDR3 in DNA: TGTGCCAGCGCCGGGGAGACCCAGTACTTC. This encodes CASAGETQYF.

The chain links TRBV4-1 to TRBJ2-7; 8 bases match TRBD2. Germline V CDR1 and CDR2: MGHRA, YSYEKL. This CDR3 is built from 17 residues. The junction had 16 bases not matched to a gene; V was cut back by 4 bases and J by 5 bases. CDR3 nucleotide sequence: TGCGCCAGCAGCCGCCGGGAGAGCGGGAGACTGTGGGACGAGCAGTACTTC. Its protein product is CASSRRESGRLWDEQYF.